This T cell receptor (beta chain) came from a study of CD8 T cells in Susac syndrome (dated by TCRdb to between 2019 and 2020). Study-wide context: Among the sequenced Susac syndrome patients, six had clinically active disease and roughly 8 were in clinical remission. At blood withdrawal, Susac syndrome patients were therapy-naive, treated with corticosteroids (with IVIg additionally given to some), or treated with IVIg alone. Whether CD8+ T cell activation and differentiation in Susac syndrome was antigen driven was tested using repertoire sequencing. The study compared CD8+ T cell repertoire clonality among 12 healthy donors, approximately 14 Susac syndrome patients and fewer than 19 multiple sclerosis patients. The research as a whole found: CD8+ repertoires in Susac syndrome showed clonal expansion, which was highest in CD8+ TEMRA cells and was greater in clinically active patients than in remitting patients. Approximately 15 Susac-specific public clones were identified in the total CD8+ repertoire, and four to six Susac-specific public clones were identified in the CD8+ TEMRA repertoire. The number of individuals in the TCR sequencing and HLA analysis was recognized as being relatively small.

Counted from cysteine to phenylalanine, this CDR3 has 17 amino acids. The retained sequence is limited to the CDR3, 51 bases, with the frame set at the first base. V trim: 2 bases; J trim: 0 bases; unmatched bases: 4. RNA was extracted with the RNeasy kit and 0.5 to 1 ug was reverse transcribed using random hexamers. The immunoSEQ multiplex PCR assay, which covers 54 Vbeta and 13 Jbeta segments, was used to amplify TCR beta CDR3 regions. Bias from PCR amplification was corrected by using a synthetic template baseline for primer optimization and for computational correction. Per the source publication's procedure: Only productive sequences were kept, with reads annotated to V, D and J genes according to IMGT and analyzed in immunoSEQ Analyzer. Clonality was computed as one minus Shannon entropy normalized by log2 of the number of productive unique sequences. Public and private clones were assessed among the 100 most prevalent clones of each patient and control. Clones were defined as Susac-specific when absent from the healthy and MS cohorts, from approximately 1,100 published viral clones and from other ImmuneACCESS disease sequences. TCRdb itself trimmed the public reads at Q25 with fastp, ran MiXCR and retained productive beta chains. Entries are consolidated by CDR3 protein sequence, retaining the most common genes and DNA. It is TCRdb's table, rather than the study itself, that gives the V and J calls and clone size. Present in this sample are about 130,000 distinct CDR3 sequences, around 94% of which were seen just once. The ten largest clones capture 0.21% of the sample.

Of note for this clonotype: Its antigen is currently not known. Nothing much larger sits one base from this clone, and base qualities are not available.

High-throughput TCR beta sequencing profiled peripheral blood CD8+ and CD4+ T cells from healthy donors, Susac syndrome patients and multiple sclerosis patients. The Susac syndrome patients fulfilled recently defined diagnostic criteria for either definite or probable disease. Bulk CD8+ and CD4+ T cells were purified by magnetic negative isolation, whereas CD8+ TEMRA cells were enriched by FACS. Blood was drawn into EDTA tubes, processed within 24 hours, and PBMCs were isolated by density gradient centrifugation. PBMCs destined for TCR sequencing were cryopreserved in liquid nitrogen and later thawed in a 37 °C water bath. The sorted or isolated CD4+, CD8+ and CD8+ TEMRA cells reached a purity of at least 90%.

The sample comprised CD8+ T cells from PBMCs. The sequence was collected from a human donor with Susac syndrome. In this chain, TRBV12-3 or TRBV12-4 is recombined with TRBJ2-7; TRBD2 agrees with 13 junctional bases. The DNA is as follows: TGTGCCAGCAGTTTATCCCGGACTAGCGGGAGCTCCTACGAGCAGTACTTC. It translates to CASSLSRTSGSSYEQYF.